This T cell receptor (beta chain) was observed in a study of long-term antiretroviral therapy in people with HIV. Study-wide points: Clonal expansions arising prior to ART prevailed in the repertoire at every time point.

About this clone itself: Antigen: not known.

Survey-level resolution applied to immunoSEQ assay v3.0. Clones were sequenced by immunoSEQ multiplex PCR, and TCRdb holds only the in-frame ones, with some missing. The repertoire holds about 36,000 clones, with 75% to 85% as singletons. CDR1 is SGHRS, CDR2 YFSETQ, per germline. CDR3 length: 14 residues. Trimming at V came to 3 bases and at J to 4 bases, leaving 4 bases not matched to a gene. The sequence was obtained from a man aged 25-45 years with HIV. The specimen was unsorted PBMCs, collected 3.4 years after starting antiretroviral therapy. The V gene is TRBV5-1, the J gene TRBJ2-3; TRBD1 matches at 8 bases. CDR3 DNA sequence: TGCGCCAGCAGCTCGGACAGGGTCCCAGATACGCAGTATTTT. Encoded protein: CASSSDRVPDTQYF.